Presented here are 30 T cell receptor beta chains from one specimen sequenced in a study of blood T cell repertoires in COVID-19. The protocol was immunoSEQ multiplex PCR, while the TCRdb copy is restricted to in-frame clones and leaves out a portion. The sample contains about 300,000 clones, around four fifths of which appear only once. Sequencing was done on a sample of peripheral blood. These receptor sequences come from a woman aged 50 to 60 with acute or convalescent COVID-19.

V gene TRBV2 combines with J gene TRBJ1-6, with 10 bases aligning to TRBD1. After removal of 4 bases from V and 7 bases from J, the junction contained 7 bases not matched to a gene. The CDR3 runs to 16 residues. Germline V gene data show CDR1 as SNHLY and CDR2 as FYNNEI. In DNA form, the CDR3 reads TGTGCCAGCAGTGCGAGGACAGGGGGTGGAAATTCACCCCTCCACTTT. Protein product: CASSARTGGGNSPLHF.

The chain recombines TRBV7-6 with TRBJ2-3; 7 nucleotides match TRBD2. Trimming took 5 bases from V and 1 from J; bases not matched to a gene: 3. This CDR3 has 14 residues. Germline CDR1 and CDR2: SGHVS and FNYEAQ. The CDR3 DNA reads TGTGCCAGCAGCCGGGACTACCGCACAGATACGCAGTATTTT. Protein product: CASSRDYRTDTQYF.

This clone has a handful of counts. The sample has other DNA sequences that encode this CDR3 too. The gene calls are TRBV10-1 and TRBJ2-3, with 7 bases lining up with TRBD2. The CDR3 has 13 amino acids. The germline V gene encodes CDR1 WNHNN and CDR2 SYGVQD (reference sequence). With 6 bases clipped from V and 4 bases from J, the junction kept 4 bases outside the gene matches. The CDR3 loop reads CASSGGGSDTQYF. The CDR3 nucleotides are TGCGCCAGCAGCGGGGGAGGGTCAGATACGCAGTATTTT.

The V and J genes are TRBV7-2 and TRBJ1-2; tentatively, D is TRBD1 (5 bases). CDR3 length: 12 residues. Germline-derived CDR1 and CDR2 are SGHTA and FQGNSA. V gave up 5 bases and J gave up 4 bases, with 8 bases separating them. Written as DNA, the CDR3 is TGTGCCAGCAGCCCGGGGGGCTATGGCTACACCTTC. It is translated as CASSPGGYGYTF.

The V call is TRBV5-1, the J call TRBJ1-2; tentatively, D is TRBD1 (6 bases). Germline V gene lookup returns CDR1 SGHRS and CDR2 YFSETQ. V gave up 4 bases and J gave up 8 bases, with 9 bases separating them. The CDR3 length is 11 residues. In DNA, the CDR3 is TGCGCCAGCAGCCAAGGACAGGGCTACACCTTC. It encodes CASSQGQGYTF.

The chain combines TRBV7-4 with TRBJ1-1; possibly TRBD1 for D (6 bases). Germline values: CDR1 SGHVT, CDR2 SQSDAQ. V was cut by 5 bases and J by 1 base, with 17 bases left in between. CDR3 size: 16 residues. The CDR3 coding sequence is TGTGCCAGCAGCACCGAGAGGGACACATCGAACACTGAAGCTTTCTTT. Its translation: CASSTERDTSNTEAFF.

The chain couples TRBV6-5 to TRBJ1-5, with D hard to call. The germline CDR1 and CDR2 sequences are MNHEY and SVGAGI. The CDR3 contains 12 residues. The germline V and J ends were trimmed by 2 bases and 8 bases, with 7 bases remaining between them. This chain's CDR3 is CASSYPGEPQHF. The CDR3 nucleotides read TGTGCCAGCAGTTACCCCGGAGAGCCCCAGCATTTT.

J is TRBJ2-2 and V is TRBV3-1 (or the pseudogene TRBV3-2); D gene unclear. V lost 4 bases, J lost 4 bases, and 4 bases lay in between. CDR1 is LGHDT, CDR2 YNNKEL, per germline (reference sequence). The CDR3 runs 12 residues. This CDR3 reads CASSLRTGELFF. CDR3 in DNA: TGTGCCAGCAGCCTTCGCACCGGGGAGCTGTTTTTT.

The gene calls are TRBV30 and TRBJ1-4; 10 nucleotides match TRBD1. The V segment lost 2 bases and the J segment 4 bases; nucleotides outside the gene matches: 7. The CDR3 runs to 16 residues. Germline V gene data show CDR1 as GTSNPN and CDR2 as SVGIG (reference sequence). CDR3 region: CAWSPGQGVGNEKLFF. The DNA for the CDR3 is TGTGCCTGGAGTCCTGGACAGGGGGTCGGTAATGAAAAACTGTTTTTT.

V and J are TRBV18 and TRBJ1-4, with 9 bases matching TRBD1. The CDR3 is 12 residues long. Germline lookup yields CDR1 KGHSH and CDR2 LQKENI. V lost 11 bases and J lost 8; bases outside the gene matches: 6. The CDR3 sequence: CASRDRDEKLFF. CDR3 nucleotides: TGTGCCTCAAGGGACAGGGACGAAAAACTGTTTTTT.

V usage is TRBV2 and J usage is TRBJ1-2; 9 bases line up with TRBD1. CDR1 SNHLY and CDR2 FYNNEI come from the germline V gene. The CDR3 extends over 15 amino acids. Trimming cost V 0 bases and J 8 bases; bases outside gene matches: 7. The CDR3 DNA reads TGTGCCAGCAGTGAAGCGAGGCGGACAGGGGACGGCTACACCTTC. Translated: CASSEARRTGDGYTF.

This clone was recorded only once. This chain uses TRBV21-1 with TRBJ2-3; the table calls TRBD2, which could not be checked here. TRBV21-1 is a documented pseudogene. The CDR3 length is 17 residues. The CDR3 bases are TGTGCCAGCAGCAAAGGAGGGAGGTTTCCTAGCACAGATACGCAGTATTTT. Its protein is CASSKGGRFPSTDTQYF.

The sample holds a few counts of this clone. In DNA, the CDR3 is TGTGCCAGCAGTTACGGACAGGGGTTCGGCTATGGCTACACCTTC. Translated: CASSYGQGFGYGYTF. V usage is TRBV6-5 and J usage is TRBJ1-2; 9 bases fit TRBD1. The CDR3 spans 15 residues. Germline V CDR1 and CDR2: MNHEY, SVGAGI. V was clipped by 2 bases and J by 4 bases; unmatched bases: 5.

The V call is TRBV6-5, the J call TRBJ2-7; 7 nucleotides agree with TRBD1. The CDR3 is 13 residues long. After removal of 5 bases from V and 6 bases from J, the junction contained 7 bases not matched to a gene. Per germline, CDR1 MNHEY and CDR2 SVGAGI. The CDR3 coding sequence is TGTGCCAGCAGTAGACAGGGATTGGGCGAGCAGTACGTC. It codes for CASSRQGLGEQYV.

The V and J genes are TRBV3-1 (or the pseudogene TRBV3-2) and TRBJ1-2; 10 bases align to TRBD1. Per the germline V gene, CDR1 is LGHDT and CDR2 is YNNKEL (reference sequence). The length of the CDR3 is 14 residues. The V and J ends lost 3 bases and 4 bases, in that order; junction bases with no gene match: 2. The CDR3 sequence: CASSQGTGVYGYTF. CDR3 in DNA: TGTGCCAGCAGCCAGGGGACAGGGGTCTATGGCTACACCTTC.

The CDR3, as DNA: TGTGCCAGCAGAGACGGCGGTGACGGGGAAAAACTGTTTTTT. Translating gives CASRDGGDGEKLFF. The chain carries TRBV2 and TRBJ1-4; D is unresolved. V lost 6 bases and J lost 8, with 16 bases in between. There are 14 residues in the CDR3. From germline, CDR1 is SNHLY and CDR2 FYNNEI.

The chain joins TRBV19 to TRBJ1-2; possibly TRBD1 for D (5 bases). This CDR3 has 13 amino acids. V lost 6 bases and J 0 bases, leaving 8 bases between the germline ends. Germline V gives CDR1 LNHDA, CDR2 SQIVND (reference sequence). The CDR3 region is CASRETANYGYTF. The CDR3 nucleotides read TGTGCCAGTAGGGAGACAGCTAACTATGGCTACACCTTC.

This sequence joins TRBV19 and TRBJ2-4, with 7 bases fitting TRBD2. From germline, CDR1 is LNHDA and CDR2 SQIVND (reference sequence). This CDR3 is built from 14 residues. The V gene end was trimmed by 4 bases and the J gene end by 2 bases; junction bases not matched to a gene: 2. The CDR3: CASSSGSSKNIQYF. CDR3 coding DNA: TGTGCCAGTAGTAGCGGGAGCTCCAAAAACATTCAGTACTTC.

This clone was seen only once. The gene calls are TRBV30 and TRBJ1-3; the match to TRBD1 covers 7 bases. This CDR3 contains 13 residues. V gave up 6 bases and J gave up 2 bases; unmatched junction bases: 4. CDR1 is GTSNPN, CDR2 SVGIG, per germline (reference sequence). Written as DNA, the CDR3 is TGTGCCTGCTCAACAGGGGCTGGAAACACCATATATTTT. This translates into CACSTGAGNTIYF.

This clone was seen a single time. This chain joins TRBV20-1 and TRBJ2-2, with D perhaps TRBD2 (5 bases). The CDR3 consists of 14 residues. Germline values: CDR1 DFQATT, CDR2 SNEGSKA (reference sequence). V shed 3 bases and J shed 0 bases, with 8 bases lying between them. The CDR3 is CSASSGTNTGELFF. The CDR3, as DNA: TGCAGTGCTAGTTCGGGAACGAACACCGGGGAGCTGTTTTTT.

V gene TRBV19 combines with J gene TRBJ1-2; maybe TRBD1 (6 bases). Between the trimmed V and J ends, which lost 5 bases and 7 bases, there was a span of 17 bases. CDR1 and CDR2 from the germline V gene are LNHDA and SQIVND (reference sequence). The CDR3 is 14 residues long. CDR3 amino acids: CASSSGYPRGGYTF. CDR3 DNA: TGTGCCAGTAGTTCGGGGTATCCCAGGGGTGGCTACACCTTC.

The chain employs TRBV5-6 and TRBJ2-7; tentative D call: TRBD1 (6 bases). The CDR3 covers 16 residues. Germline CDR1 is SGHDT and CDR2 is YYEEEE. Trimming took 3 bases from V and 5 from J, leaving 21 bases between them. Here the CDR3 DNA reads TGTGCCAGCAGCTATGGAGGTTGGGATAAGGGGGACGAGCAGTACGTC. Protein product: CASSYGGWDKGDEQYV.

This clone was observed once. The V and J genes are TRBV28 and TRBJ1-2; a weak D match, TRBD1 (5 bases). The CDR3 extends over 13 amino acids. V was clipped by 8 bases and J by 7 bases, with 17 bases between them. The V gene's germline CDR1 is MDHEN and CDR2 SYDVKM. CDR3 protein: CASRPGADPGYTF. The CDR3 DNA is TGTGCCAGCCGCCCTGGGGCAGATCCTGGCTACACCTTC.

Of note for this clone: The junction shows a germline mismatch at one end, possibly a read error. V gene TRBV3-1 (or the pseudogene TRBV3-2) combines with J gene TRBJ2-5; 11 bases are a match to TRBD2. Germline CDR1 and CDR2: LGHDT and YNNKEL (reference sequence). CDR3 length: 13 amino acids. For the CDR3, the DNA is TGTGCCAGCAGTCCTCTAGCGGGGGGTCAGCTGCACTTC. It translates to CASSPLAGGQLHF.

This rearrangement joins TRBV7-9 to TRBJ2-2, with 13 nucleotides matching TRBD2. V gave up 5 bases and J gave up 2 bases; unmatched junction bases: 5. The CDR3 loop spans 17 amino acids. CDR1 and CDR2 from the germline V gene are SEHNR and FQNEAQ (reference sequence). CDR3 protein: CASSLGTSGVNTGELFF. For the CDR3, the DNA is TGTGCCAGCAGCCTTGGGACTAGCGGGGTTAACACCGGGGAGCTGTTTTTT.

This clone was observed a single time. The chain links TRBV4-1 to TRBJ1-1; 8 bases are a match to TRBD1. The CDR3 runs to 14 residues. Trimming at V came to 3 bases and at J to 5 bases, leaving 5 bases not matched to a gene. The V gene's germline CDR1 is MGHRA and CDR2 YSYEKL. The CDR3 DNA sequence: TGCGCCAGCAGCCAGGAAGACAGGGGAACTGAAGCTTTCTTT. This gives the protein CASSQEDRGTEAFF.

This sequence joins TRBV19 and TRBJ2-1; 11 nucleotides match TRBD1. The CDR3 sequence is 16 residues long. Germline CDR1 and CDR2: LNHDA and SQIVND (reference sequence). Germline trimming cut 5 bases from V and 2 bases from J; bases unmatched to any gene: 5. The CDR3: CASSPRTGGTYNEQFF. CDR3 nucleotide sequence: TGTGCCAGTAGTCCGCGGACAGGGGGCACCTACAATGAGCAGTTCTTC.

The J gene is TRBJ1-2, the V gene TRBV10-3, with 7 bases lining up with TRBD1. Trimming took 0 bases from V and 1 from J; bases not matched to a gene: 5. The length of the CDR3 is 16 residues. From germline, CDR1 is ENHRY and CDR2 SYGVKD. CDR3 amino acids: CAISESGTAVNYGYTF. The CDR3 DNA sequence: TGTGCCATCAGTGAGTCCGGGACAGCTGTTAACTATGGCTACACCTTC.

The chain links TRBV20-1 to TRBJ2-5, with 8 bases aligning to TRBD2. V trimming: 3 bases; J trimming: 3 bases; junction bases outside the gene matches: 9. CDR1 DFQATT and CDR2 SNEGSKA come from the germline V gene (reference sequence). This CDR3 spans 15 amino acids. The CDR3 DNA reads TGCAGTGCTAGTTCTACCCAAGCGGGGGAAGAGACCCAGTACTTC. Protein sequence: CSASSTQAGEETQYF.

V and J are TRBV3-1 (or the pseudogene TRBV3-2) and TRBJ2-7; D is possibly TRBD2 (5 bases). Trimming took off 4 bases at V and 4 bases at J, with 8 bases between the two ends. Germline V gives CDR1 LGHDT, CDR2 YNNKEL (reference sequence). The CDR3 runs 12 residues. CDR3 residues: CASSPGKYEQYF. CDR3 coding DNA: TGTGCCAGCAGCCCCGGGAAATACGAGCAGTACTTC.